This T cell receptor beta chain was identified in a study of blood T cell repertoires in COVID-19. The CDR3 has 15 residues. The V gene lost 1 base and the J gene lost 3 bases, with 13 bases spanning the gap. CDR1 is KGHSH, CDR2 LQKENI, per germline. Source study methods: Cell counts per sample came from amplifying reference gene primers. TCRdb's table, derived via immunoSEQ multiplex PCR, lists solely in-frame clones and lacks some. The DNA gave D and trimming, while V, J and clone size come from that table. This table holds roughly 260,000 clones, about 91% found once. Followed longitudinally, the Seattle patients had been enrolled during active infection.

The receptor comes from a person aged 18 to 29 with COVID-19, enrolled during active disease. The source material was peripheral blood. The rearrangement joins TRBV18 to TRBJ2-7; no definite D call. The CDR3 bases are TGTGCCAGCTCACCACTAGTCGCACTGCTCTACGAGCAGTACTTC. Translation gives CASSPLVALLYEQYF.